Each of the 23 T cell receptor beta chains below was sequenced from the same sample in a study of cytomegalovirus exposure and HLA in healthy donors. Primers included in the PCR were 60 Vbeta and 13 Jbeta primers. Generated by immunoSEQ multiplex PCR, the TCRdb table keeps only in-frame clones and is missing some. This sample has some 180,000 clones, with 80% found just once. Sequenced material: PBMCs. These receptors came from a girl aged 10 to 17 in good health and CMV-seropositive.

As DNA, the CDR3 is TGTGCCAGCAGCGACAGGGACCCTTATCAGCCCCAGCATTTT. Residues: CASSDRDPYQPQHF. This chain uses TRBV6-5 with TRBJ1-5; 7 bases agree with TRBD1. V lost 6 bases to trimming and J lost 5 bases; unmatched junction nucleotides: 7. This CDR3 contains 14 residues. Germline CDR1 and CDR2: MNHEY and SVGAGI.

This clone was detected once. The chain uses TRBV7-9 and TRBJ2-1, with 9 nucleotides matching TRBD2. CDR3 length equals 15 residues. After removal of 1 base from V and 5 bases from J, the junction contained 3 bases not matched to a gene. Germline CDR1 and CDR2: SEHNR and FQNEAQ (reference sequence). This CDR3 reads CASSLVRLADNEQFF. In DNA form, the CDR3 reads TGTGCCAGCAGCTTAGTGAGACTAGCGGACAATGAGCAGTTCTTC. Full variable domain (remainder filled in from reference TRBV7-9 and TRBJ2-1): DTGVSQNPRHKITKRGQNVTFRCDPISEHNRLYWYRQTLGQGPEFLTYFQNEAQLEKSRLLSDRFSAERPKGSFSTLEIQRTEQGDSAMYLCASSLVRLADNEQFFGPGTRLTVL.

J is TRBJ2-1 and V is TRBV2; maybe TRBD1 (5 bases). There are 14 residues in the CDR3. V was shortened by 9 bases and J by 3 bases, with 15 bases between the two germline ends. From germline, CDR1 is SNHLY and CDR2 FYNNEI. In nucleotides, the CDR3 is TGTGCCAGAGGGGCAAGCATGGGCTACAATGAGCAGTTCTTC. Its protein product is CARGASMGYNEQFF.

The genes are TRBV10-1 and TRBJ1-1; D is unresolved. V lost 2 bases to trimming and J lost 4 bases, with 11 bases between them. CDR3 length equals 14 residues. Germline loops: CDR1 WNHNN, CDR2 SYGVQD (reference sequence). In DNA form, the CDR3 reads TGCGCCAGCAGTGAGGTTCCGGGTGGCACTGAAGCTTTCTTT. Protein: CASSEVPGGTEAFF.

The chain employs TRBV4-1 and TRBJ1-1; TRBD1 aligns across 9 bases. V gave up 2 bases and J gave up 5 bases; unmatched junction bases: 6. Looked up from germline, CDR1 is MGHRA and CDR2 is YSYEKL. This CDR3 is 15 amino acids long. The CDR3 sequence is CASSQPGQGVTEAFF. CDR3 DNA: TGCGCCAGCAGCCAACCGGGACAGGGCGTTACTGAAGCTTTCTTT.

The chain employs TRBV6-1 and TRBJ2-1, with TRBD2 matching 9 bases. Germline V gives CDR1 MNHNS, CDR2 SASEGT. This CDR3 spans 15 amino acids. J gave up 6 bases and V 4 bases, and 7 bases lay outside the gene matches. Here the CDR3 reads CASSVIAGAGNEQFF. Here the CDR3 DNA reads TGTGCCAGCAGTGTCATAGCGGGAGCGGGCAATGAGCAGTTCTTC.

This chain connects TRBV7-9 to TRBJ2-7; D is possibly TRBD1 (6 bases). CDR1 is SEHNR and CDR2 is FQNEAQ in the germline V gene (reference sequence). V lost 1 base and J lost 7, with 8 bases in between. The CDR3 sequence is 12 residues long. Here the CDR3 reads CASSLGGREQYF. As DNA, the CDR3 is TGTGCCAGCAGCTTAGGGGGGCGGGAGCAGTACTTC.

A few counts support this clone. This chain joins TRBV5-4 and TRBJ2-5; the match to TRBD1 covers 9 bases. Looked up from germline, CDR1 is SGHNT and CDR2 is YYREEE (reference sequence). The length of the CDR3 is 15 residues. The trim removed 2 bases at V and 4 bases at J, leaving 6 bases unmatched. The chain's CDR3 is CASSLKQGAIETQYF. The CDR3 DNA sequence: TGTGCCAGCAGCTTAAAACAGGGGGCTATAGAGACCCAGTACTTC.

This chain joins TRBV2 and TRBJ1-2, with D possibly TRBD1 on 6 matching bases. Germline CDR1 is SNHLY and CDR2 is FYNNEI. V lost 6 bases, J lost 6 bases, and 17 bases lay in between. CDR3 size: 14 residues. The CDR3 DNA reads TGTGCCAGCAGGGGGGCGTTCTTAGTCCATGGCTACACCTTC. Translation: CASRGAFLVHGYTF.

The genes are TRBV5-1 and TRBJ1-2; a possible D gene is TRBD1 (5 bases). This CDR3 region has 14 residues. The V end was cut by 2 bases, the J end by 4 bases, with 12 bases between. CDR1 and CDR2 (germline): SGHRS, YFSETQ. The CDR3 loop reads CASSFGGEFYGYTF. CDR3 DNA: TGCGCCAGCAGCTTTGGAGGGGAATTCTATGGCTACACCTTC.

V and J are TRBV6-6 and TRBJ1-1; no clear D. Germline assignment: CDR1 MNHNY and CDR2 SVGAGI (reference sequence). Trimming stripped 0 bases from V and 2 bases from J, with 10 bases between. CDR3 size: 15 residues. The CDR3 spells CASSYSIRSNTEAFF. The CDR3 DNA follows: TGTGCCAGCAGTTACTCGATCCGGTCCAACACTGAAGCTTTCTTT.

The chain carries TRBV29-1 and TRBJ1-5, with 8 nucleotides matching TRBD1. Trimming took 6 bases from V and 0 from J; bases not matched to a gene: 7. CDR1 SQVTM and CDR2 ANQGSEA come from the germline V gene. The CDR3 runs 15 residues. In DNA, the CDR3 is TGCAGCGTAGCAGGGGGCGACCTTAGCAATCAGCCCCAGCATTTT. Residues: CSVAGGDLSNQPQHF.

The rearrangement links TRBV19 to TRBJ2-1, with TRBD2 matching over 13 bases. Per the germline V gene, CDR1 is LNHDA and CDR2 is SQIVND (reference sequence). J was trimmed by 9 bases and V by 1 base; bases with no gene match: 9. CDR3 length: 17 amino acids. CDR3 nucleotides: TGTGCCAGTAGTATAGCCTTGGGGACTAGCGGGATTTCTGAGCAGTTCTTC. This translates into CASSIALGTSGISEQFF.

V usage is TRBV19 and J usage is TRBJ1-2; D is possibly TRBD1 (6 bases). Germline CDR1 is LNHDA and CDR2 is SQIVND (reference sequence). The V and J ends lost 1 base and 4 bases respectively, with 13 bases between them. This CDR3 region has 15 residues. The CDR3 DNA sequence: TGTGCCAGTAGTATAGCCCCACAGGGCACCTATGGCTACACCTTC. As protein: CASSIAPQGTYGYTF.

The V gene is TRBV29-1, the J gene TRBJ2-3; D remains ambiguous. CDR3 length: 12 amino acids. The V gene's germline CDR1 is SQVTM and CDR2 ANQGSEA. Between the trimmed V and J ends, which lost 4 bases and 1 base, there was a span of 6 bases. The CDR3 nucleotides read TGCAGCGTTGGAGTGGGCACAGATACGCAGTATTTT. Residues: CSVGVGTDTQYF.

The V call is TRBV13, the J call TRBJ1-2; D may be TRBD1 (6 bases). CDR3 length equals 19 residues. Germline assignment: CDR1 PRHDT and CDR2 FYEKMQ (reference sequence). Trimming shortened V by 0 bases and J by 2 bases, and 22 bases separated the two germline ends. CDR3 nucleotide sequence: TGTGCCAGCAGCTTAGGAGGGACACAAGCTCCCACATCAAACTATGGCTACACCTTC. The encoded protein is CASSLGGTQAPTSNYGYTF.

The CDR3 DNA follows: TGTGCCAGCAGCCCGCCCTCACAGGGAATTGATGGCTACACCTTC. It is translated as CASSPPSQGIDGYTF. The rearrangement joins TRBV7-9 to TRBJ1-2; maybe TRBD1 (6 bases). CDR1 is SEHNR and CDR2 is FQNEAQ in the germline V gene (reference sequence). Trimming took 5 bases from V and 6 from J, leaving 19 bases between them. This CDR3 region has 15 residues.

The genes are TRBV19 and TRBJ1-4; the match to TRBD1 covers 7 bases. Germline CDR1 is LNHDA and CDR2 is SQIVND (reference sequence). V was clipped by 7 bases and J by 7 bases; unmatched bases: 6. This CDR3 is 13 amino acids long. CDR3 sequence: CASKTAGGEKLFF. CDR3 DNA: TGTGCCAGTAAGACGGCAGGGGGTGAAAAACTGTTTTTT.

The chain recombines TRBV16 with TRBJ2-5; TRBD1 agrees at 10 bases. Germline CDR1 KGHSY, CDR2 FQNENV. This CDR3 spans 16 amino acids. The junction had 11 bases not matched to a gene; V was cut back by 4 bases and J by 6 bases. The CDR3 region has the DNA TGTGCCAGCAGCCTTTCCACAAGGACAGGGGGGCAGACCCAGTACTTC. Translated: CASSLSTRTGGQTQYF.

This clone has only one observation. The CDR3 here is CASSAGGSHYEQYF. DNA for the CDR3: TGTGCCAGCAGTGCCGGGGGGAGCCACTACGAGCAGTACTTC. The chain is built from TRBV5-6 and TRBJ2-7; 7 bases match TRBD2. CDR1 SGHDT and CDR2 YYEEEE come from the germline V gene. This CDR3 comprises 14 residues. V gave up 5 bases and J gave up 3 bases; unmatched junction bases: 8.

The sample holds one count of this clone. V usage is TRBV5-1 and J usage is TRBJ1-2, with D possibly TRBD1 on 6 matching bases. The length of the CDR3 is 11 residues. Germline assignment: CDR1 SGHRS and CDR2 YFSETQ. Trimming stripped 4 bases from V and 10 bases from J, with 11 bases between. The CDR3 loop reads CASSEGQIYTF. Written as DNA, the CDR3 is TGCGCCAGCAGCGAAGGACAGATCTACACCTTC.

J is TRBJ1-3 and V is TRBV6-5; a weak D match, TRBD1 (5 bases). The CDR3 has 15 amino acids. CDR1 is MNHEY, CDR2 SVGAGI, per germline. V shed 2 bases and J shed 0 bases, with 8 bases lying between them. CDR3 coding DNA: TGTGCCAGCAGTTACGCGGGGACCTCTGGAAACACCATATATTTT. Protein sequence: CASSYAGTSGNTIYF.

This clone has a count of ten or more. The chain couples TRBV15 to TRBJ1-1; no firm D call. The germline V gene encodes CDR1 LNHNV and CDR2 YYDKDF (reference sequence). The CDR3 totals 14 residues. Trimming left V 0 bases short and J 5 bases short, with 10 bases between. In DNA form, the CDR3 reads TGTGCCACCAGCAGAGATGGCGAGACAACTGAAGCTTTCTTT. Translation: CATSRDGETTEAFF.